This T cell receptor (beta chain) was documented in a study of neurological immune-mediated disorders. Whole-study results and caveats: The study found the most TCR clonal expansion in HTLV-1-associated myelopathy and the least in multiple sclerosis, below healthy controls. There was no association between the multiple sclerosis repertoire cluster and any clinical or MRI feature.

This clonotype was seen only a few times. Antigen specificity is unknown. MiXCR, run by TCRdb on the 5' RACE reads, gives a single entry per CDR3 protein. The repertoire includes about 120,000 distinct CDR3 sequences, more than 2.5% of them detected once, and about 1.2% sits in the top ten. This CDR3 region has 16 residues. CDR1 and CDR2 (germline): LGHNA, YSLEER. V shed 0 bases, J shed 2 bases, and the junction held 6 bases outside the gene matches. The clonotype comes from a woman aged 30 to 39 with multiple sclerosis. The sample comprised PBMCs. This rearrangement joins TRBV4-3 to TRBJ2-7; 8 nucleotides line up with TRBD2. The CDR3 DNA follows: TGCGCCAGCAGCCAAGATTGGCGGGGGGATACCTACGAGCAGTACTTC. Residues: CASSQDWRGDTYEQYF.